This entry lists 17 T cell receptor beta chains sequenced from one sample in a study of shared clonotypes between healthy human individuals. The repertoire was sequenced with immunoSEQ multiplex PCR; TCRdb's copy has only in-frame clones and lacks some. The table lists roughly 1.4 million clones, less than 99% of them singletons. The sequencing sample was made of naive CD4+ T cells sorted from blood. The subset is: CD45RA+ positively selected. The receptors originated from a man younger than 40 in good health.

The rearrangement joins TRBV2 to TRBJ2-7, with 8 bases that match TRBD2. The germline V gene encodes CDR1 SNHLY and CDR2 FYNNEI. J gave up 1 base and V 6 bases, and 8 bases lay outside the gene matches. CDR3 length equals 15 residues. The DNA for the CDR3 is TGTGCCAGCAGGGGGGAGCGGGAGCCATCCTACGAGCAGTACTTC. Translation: CASRGEREPSYEQYF.

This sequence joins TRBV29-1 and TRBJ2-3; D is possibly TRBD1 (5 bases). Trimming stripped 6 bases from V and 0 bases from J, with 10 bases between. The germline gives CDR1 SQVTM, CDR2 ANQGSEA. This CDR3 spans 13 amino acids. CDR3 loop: CSVDSTSTDTQYF. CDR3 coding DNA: TGCAGCGTCGACAGTACTAGCACAGATACGCAGTATTTT.

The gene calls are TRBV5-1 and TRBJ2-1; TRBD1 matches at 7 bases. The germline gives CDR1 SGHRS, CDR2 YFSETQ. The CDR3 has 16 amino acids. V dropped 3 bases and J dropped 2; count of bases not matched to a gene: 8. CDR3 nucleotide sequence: TGCGCCAGCAGCTCGGAAACGGGACAGCCCTACAATGAGCAGTTCTTC. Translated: CASSSETGQPYNEQFF.

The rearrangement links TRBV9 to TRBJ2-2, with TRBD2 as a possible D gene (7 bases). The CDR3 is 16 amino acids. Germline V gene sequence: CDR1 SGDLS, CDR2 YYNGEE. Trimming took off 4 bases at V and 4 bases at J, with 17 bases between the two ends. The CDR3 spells CASSSARGAATGELFF. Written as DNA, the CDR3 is TGTGCCAGCAGCTCCGCCCGGGGGGCGGCCACCGGGGAGCTGTTTTTT.

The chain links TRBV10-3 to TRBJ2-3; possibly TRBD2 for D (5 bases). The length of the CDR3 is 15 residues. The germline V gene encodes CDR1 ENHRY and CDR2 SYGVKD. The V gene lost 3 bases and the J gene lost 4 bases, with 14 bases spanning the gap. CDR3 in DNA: TGTGCCATCAGTGATCGGGGTTTAGATTCAGATACGCAGTATTTT. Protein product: CAISDRGLDSDTQYF.

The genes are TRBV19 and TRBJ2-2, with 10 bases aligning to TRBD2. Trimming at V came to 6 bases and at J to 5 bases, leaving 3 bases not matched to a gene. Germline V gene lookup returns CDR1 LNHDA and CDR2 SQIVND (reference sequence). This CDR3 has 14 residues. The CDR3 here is CASRASGSTGELFF. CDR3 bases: TGTGCCAGTAGGGCTAGCGGGAGTACCGGGGAGCTGTTTTTT.

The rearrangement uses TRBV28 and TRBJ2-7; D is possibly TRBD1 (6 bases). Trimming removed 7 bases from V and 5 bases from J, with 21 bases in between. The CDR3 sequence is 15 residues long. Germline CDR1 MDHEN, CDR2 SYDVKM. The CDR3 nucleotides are TGTGCCAGCAAACCTCCTGGGGGCCTGGGGAACGAGCAGTACTTC. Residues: CASKPPGGLGNEQYF.

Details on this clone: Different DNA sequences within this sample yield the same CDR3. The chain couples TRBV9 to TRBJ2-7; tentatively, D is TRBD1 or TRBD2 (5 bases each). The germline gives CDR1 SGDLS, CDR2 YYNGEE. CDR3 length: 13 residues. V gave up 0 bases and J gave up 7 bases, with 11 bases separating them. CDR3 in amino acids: CASSVVGRGEQYF. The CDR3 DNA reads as TGTGCCAGCAGCGTAGTGGGGCGAGGGGAGCAGTACTTC. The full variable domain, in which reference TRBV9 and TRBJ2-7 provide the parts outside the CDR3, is DSGVTQTPKHLITATGQRVTLRCSPRSGDLSVYWYQQSLDQGLQFLIQYYNGEERAKGNILERFSAQQFPDLHSELNLSSLELGDSALYFCASSVVGRGEQYFGPGTRLTVT.

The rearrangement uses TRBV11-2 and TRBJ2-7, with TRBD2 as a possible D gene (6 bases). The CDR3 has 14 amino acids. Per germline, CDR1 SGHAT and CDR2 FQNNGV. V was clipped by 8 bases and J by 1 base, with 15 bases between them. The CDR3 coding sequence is TGTGCCAGCGTCCCCGGGAGTGTTTCCTACGAGCAGTACTTC. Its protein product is CASVPGSVSYEQYF.

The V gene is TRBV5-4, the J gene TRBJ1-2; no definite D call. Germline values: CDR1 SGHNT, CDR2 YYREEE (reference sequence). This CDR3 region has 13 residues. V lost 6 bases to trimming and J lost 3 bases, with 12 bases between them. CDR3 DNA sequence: TGTGCCAGCACCTCCCTACGGGACTATGGCTACACCTTC. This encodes CASTSLRDYGYTF.

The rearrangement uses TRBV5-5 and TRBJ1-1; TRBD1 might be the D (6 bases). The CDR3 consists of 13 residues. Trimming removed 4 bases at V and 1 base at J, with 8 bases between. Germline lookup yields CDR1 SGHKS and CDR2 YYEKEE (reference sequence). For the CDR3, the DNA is TGTGCCAGCAGCCTGGGGGCGAACACTGAAGCTTTCTTT. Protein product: CASSLGANTEAFF.

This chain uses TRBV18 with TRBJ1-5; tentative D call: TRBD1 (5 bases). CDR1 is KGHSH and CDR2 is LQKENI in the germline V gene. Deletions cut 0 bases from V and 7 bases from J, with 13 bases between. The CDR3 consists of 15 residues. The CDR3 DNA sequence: TGTGCCAGCTCACCACCGGGAGGGGATGGACAGCCCCAGCATTTT. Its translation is CASSPPGGDGQPQHF.

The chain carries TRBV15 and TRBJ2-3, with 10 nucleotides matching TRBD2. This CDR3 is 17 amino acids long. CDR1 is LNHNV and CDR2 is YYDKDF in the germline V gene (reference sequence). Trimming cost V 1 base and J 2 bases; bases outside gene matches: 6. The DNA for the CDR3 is TGTGCCACCAGCAGAGTTGCTAGCGGGAGCCTCACAGATACGCAGTATTTT. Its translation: CATSRVASGSLTDTQYF.

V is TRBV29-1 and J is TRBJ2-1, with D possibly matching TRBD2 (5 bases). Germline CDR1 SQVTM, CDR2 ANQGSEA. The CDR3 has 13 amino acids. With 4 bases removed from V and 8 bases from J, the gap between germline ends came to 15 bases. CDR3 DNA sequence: TGCAGCGTTGGTCTGCAGATGCGGGATGAGCAGTTCTTC. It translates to CSVGLQMRDEQFF.

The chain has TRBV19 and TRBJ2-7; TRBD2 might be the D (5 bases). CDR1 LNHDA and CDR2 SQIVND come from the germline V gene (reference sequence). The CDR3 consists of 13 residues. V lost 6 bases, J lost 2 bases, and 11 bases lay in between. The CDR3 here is CASSRGLTYEQYF. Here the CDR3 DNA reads TGTGCCAGTAGCCGTGGACTTACCTACGAGCAGTACTTC.

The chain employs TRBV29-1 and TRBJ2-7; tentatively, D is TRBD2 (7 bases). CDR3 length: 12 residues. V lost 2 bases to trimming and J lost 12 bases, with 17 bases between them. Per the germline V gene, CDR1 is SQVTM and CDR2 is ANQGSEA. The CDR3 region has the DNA TGCAGCGTTGAAAAGGGGGTAGCGGGTCGGTACTTC. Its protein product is CSVEKGVAGRYF.

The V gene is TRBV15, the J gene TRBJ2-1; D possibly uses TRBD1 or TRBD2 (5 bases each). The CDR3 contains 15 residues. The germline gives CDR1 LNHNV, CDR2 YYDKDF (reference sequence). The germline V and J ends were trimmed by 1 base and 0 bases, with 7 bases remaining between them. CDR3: CATSRAGRSYNEQFF. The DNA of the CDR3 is TGTGCCACCAGCAGAGCGGGACGCTCCTACAATGAGCAGTTCTTC.